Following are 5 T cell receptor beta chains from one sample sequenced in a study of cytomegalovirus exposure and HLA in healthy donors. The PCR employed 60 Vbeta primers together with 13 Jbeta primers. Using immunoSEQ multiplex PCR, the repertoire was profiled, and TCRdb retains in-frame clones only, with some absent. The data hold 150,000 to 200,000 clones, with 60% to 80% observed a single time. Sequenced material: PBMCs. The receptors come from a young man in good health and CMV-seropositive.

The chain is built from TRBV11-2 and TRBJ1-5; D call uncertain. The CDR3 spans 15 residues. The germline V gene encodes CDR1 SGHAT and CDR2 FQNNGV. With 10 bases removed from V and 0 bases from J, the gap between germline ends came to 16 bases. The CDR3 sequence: CANSPKLFSNQPQHF. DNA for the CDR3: TGTGCCAACTCTCCCAAGCTGTTTAGCAATCAGCCCCAGCATTTT.

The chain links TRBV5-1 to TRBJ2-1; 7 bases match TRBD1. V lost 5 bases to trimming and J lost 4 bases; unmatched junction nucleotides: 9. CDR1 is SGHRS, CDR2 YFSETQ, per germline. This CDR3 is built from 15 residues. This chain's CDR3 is CASRSYPGQYNEQFF. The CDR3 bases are TGCGCCAGCAGGTCCTATCCGGGACAGTACAATGAGCAGTTCTTC.

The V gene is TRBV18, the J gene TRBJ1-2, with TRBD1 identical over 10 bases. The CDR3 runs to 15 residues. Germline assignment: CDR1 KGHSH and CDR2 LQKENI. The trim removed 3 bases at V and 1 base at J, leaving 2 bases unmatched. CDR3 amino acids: CASSPGTGVNYGYTF. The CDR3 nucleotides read TGTGCCAGCTCACCCGGGACAGGGGTTAACTATGGCTACACCTTC.

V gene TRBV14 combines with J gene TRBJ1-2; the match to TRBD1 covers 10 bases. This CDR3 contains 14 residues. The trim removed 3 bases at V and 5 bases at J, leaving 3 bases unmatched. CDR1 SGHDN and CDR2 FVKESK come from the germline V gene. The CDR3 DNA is TGTGCCAGCAGCCAGTGGGACAGGGGATATGGCTACACCTTC. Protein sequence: CASSQWDRGYGYTF.

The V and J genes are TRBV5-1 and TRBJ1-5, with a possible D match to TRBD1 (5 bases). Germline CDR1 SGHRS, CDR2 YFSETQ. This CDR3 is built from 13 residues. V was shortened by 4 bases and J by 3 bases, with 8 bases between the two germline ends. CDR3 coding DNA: TGCGCCAGCAGCATCGGACACAATCAGCCCCAGCATTTT. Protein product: CASSIGHNQPQHF.